This is a list of T cell receptor beta chains from one sample in a study of blood T cells in healthy people across ages. TCRdb independently ran MiXCR on the 5' RACE reads; one entry per CDR3 protein. Among 700,000 to 1,000,000 distinct CDR3 sequences, under 55% were seen once, and the ten largest hold around 21%. Sequencing used blood. These receptor sequences come from a man aged 60 to 75 in good health. The CDR3 runs from the conserved cysteine through the conserved F or W. The D gene is left open where the match is weak. Not every row has a clone size; where given, it reads once, few, many or a size class.

V	D	length	J	size	CDR3	DNA
TRBV25-1	TRBD1	16	TRBJ2-7	.	CASSESVGTEGYEQYF	TGTGCCAGCAGTGAATCGGTCGGGACAGAGGGATACGAGCAGTACTTC
TRBV2	.	14	TRBJ2-7	few	CASSDDRRSYEQYF	TGTGCCAGCAGTGACGACAGGAGGTCCTACGAGCAGTACTTC
TRBV20-1	.	13	TRBJ2-3	.	CSAREGATDTQYF	TGCAGTGCTAGAGAGGGGGCAACAGATACGCAGTATTTT
TRBV30	TRBD1	13	TRBJ2-1	.	CAWSRSGGGEQFF	TGTGCCTGGAGTAGATCAGGGGGTGGTGAGCAGTTCTTC
TRBV11-2	.	13	TRBJ2-1	.	CASSPEWKGTQFF	TGTGCCAGCAGCCCCGAGTGGAAGGGGACCCAGTTCTTC
TRBV12-3/TRBV12-4	.	13	TRBJ2-4	many	CASLLAGLNIQYF	TGTGCCAGCCTTCTGGCAGGGTTAAACATTCAGTACTTC
TRBV28	TRBD1	16	TRBJ2-7	.	CASSLPGQGSSYEQYF	TGTGCCAGCAGCCTACCCGGACAGGGTAGCTCCTACGAGCAGTACTTC
TRBV7-2	.	15	TRBJ2-1	few	CASSLVRASYNEQFF	TGTGCCAGCAGCTTAGTCAGGGCCTCCTACAATGAGCAGTTCTTC
TRBV7-2	.	14	TRBJ2-7	.	CASNLDRPRVEQYF	TGTGCCAGCAACTTAGACAGGCCCCGTGTCGAGCAGTACTTC
TRBV7-8	.	16	TRBJ2-5	few	CASSLEDGGTQETQYF	TGTGCCAGCAGCTTAGAAGACGGAGGGACCCAAGAGACCCAGTACTTC
TRBV6-5	TRBD1	14	TRBJ2-5	few	CASSPGQGRDTQYF	TGTGCCAGCAGTCCCGGACAGGGCAGGGATACCCAGTACTTC
TRBV3-1	TRBD1	14	TRBJ2-7	.	CARSRPGTGGEQYF	TGTGCCAGGAGCCGTCCCGGGACAGGGGGTGAGCAGTACTTC
TRBV7-9	.	14	TRBJ2-7	.	CASSLTPGEYEQYF	TGTGCCAGCAGCCTTACTCCAGGGGAGTACGAGCAGTACTTC
TRBV7-6	TRBD1	14	TRBJ1-5	once	CASSPGTADQPQHF	TGTGCCAGCAGCCCCGGGACAGCCGATCAGCCCCAGCATTTT
TRBV2	TRBD1	14	TRBJ1-2	.	CASRGTGASYGYTF	TGTGCCAGCAGGGGGACAGGGGCGAGCTATGGCTACACCTTC
TRBV20-1	.	14	TRBJ1-4	.	CSASGVGQNEKLFF	TGCAGTGCTAGTGGGGTGGGGCAGAATGAAAAACTGTTTTTT
TRBV28	.	16	TRBJ1-4	.	CASSLLRGTANEKLFF	TGTGCCAGCAGTTTATTACGGGGGACGGCTAATGAAAAACTGTTTTTT
TRBV21-1	.	13	TRBJ1-4	.	CASSTGDGEKLFF	TGTGCCAGCAGCACAGGGGATGGTGAAAAACTGTTTTTT
TRBV12-3/TRBV12-4	.	12	TRBJ2-2	.	CASSLVTGELFF	TGTGCCAGCAGTTTAGTCACCGGGGAGCTGTTTTTT
TRBV6-1	.	12	TRBJ1-2	.	CASGAELYGYTF	TGTGCCAGCGGTGCAGAGCTTTATGGCTACACCTTC
TRBV7-3	.	16	TRBJ2-1	.	CASSLRFSRGNNEQFF	TGTGCCAGCAGCTTAAGGTTCTCTCGGGGGAACAATGAGCAGTTCTTC
TRBV5-1	TRBD1	15	TRBJ2-1	many	CASSLDGQGYNEQFF	TGCGCCAGCAGCTTGGATGGACAGGGGTACAATGAGCAGTTCTTC
TRBV15	TRBD2	17	TRBJ2-1	.	CATSRKLAGGPYNEQFF	TGTGCCACCAGCAGAAAGCTAGCGGGGGGGCCCTACAATGAGCAGTTCTTC
TRBV29-1	TRBD1	16	TRBJ2-2	.	CSVEFRDRGNTGELFF	TGCAGCGTTGAATTTAGAGACAGGGGGAACACCGGGGAGCTGTTTTTT
TRBV6-6	TRBD2	13	TRBJ2-7	.	CASNPGGGNEQYF	TGTGCCAGCAACCCTGGGGGGGGAAACGAGCAGTACTTC
TRBV4-1	.	15	TRBJ2-1	.	CASSQVIDGVTEQFF	TGCGCCAGCAGCCAAGTTATTGACGGGGTTACTGAGCAGTTCTTC
TRBV6-4	.	12	TRBJ2-7	few	CASPPISYEQYF	TGTGCCAGCCCCCCTATATCCTACGAGCAGTACTTC
TRBV29-1	TRBD1	14	TRBJ2-7	.	CSVRTGVSSYEQYF	TGCAGCGTTCGTACAGGGGTTAGCTCCTACGAGCAGTACTTC
TRBV5-1	TRBD1	15	TRBJ1-1	.	CASSFSDRRYTEAFF	TGCGCCAGCAGCTTTTCGGACAGGAGATACACTGAAGCTTTCTTT
TRBV7-2	TRBD1	14	TRBJ1-2	few	CASSVNVQGGGYTF	TGTGCCAGCAGCGTTAACGTCCAGGGGGGAGGCTACACCTTC